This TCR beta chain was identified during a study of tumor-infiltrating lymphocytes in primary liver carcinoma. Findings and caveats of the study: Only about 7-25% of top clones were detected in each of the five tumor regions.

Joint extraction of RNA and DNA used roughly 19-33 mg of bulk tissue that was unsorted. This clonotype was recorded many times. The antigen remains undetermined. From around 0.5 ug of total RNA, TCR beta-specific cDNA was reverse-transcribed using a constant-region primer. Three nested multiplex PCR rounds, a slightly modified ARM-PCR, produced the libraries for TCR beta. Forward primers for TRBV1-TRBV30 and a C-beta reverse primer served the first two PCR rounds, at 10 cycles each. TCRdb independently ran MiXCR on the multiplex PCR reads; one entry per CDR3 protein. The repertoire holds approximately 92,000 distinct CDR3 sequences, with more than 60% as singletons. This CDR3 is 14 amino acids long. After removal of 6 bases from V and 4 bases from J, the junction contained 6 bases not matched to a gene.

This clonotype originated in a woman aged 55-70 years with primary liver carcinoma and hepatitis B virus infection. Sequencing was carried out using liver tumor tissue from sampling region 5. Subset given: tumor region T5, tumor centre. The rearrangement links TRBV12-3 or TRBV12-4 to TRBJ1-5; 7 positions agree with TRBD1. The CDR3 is CASRTGTDNQPQHF. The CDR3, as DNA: TGTGCCAGCAGGACCGGGACAGATAATCAGCCCCAGCATTTT.